These 18 T cell receptor beta chains originate from one sample sequenced in a study of identical twins. TCRdb used MiXCR to reprocess the 5' RACE reads, holding one entry per CDR3 protein. The sample records about 790,000 distinct CDR3 sequences, roughly 18% being singletons. The same data also contributed to another study, on T cells expressing NK-cell markers.

Sequencing was done on a sample of PBMCs. These receptors originate from a young woman in good health.

This clonotype was found a few times. The chain has TRBV11-2 and TRBJ2-2; 9 bases map to TRBD1. The germline gives CDR1 SGHAT, CDR2 FQNNGV. The CDR3 has 16 amino acids. J lost 6 bases, V lost 0 bases, and 5 bases had no gene match. The CDR3 loop reads CASSLEPGQGAGELFF. CDR3 in DNA: TGTGCCAGCAGCTTAGAACCGGGACAGGGAGCCGGGGAGCTGTTTTTT. Variable domain in full (rest from reference TRBV11-2 and TRBJ2-2): EAGVAQSPRYKIIEKRQSVAFWCNPISGHATLYWYQQILGQGPKLLIQFQNNGVVDDSQLPKDRFSAERLKGVDSTLKIQPAKLEDSAVYLCASSLEPGQGAGELFFGEGSRLTVL.

The chain recombines TRBV20-1 with TRBJ2-1; D not certain. Germline CDR1 reads DFQATT; CDR2 reads SNEGSKA (reference sequence). The CDR3 has 12 residues. The germline V and J ends were trimmed by 3 bases and 5 bases, with 8 bases remaining between them. The CDR3 DNA reads TGCAGTGCTAGTTCGCGGAACAATGAGCAGTTCTTC. It is translated as CSASSRNNEQFF.

A few counts support this clonotype. The chain recombines TRBV7-9 with TRBJ2-5, with TRBD2 matching 8 bases. Per germline, CDR1 SEHNR and CDR2 FQNEAQ (reference sequence). The V gene end was trimmed by 4 bases and the J gene end by 5 bases; junction bases not matched to a gene: 6. The CDR3 length is 14 residues. The CDR3 sequence is CASSSRGLDETQYF. CDR3 DNA sequence: TGTGCCAGCAGCTCGCGGGGACTAGACGAGACCCAGTACTTC.

This rearrangement joins TRBV6-5 to TRBJ1-1; D not resolved. CDR3 length equals 12 residues. The germline V gene encodes CDR1 MNHEY and CDR2 SVGAGI. V lost 5 bases and J lost 7, with 11 bases in between. The CDR3 DNA sequence: TGTGCCAGCAGTAATCTAGCCCATGAAGCTTTCTTT. This sequence encodes CASSNLAHEAFF.

CDR3 protein: CSVVLAGIRETQYF. The CDR3 DNA sequence: TGCAGCGTTGTCCTCGCGGGGATACGGGAGACCCAGTACTTC. The chain couples TRBV29-1 to TRBJ2-5; possibly TRBD2 for D (6 bases). Germline V gene data show CDR1 as SQVTM and CDR2 as ANQGSEA. The CDR3 loop spans 14 amino acids. V gave up 4 bases and J gave up 5 bases, with 17 bases separating them.

Only a few counts were recorded for this clonotype. The V gene is TRBV5-1, the J gene TRBJ2-7; 7 bases agree with TRBD1. With 4 bases clipped from V and 4 bases from J, the junction kept 8 bases outside the gene matches. Per germline, CDR1 SGHRS and CDR2 YFSETQ. This CDR3 contains 14 residues. CDR3 bases: TGCGCCAGCAGCCTCGGGACAGAGAAATACGAGCAGTACTTC. This encodes CASSLGTEKYEQYF.

This clonotype has a handful of counts. The V gene is TRBV12-3 or TRBV12-4, the J gene TRBJ2-2, with D possibly matching TRBD1 (6 bases). Trimming took 4 bases from V and 0 from J, leaving 15 bases between them. The CDR3 covers 17 residues. The CDR3 DNA reads as TGTGCCAGCAGTTCCTTCAGACAGGACGCGAACACCGGGGAGCTGTTTTTT. Amino acid sequence: CASSSFRQDANTGELFF.

This clonotype was detected ten times or more. The rearrangement links TRBV12-3 or TRBV12-4 to TRBJ2-3; no clear D. This CDR3 region has 13 residues. V lost 2 bases and J lost 1, with 4 bases in between. The CDR3 DNA sequence: TGTGCCAGCAGTTTACGCCGCACAGATACGCAGTATTTT. Its translation: CASSLRRTDTQYF.

This clonotype has a handful of counts. The gene calls are TRBV6-1 and TRBJ1-6; the D gene is possibly TRBD1 (6 bases). CDR1 and CDR2 (germline): MNHNS, SASEGT. This CDR3 contains 19 residues. The V and J ends lost 6 bases and 4 bases respectively, with 25 bases between them. As DNA, the CDR3 is TGTGCCAGCAGCCCTTATGGTTGGTCACAGGGTTTGTATAATTCACCCCTCCACTTT. Translation: CASSPYGWSQGLYNSPLHF.

The V and J genes are TRBV20-1 and TRBJ2-3; 10 bases are shared with TRBD2. This CDR3 has 14 amino acids. CDR1 is DFQATT and CDR2 is SNEGSKA in the germline V gene (reference sequence). With V trimmed by 6 bases and J by 4 bases, 7 bases remained unmatched. Here the CDR3 reads CSAHLAGVADTQYF. The CDR3 DNA follows: TGCAGTGCCCACCTAGCGGGAGTGGCAGATACGCAGTATTTT.

The genes are TRBV18 and TRBJ2-7, with D uncertain. The germline V gene has CDR1 KGHSH and CDR2 LQKENI. This CDR3 is 12 amino acids long. The germline V and J ends were trimmed by 3 bases and 7 bases, with 10 bases remaining between them. The CDR3: CASSPGIGEQYF. CDR3 sequence (DNA): TGTGCCAGCTCACCGGGTATCGGGGAGCAGTACTTC.

This clonotype occurred a few times. The chain uses TRBV7-9 and TRBJ2-1; tentative D call: TRBD2 (5 bases). V lost 2 bases to trimming and J lost 6 bases, with 17 bases between them. The CDR3 spans 16 residues. From germline, CDR1 is SEHNR and CDR2 FQNEAQ (reference sequence). CDR3 sequence reads: CASSLPEVAQPNEQFF. DNA for the CDR3: TGTGCCAGCAGCTTACCGGAGGTGGCCCAGCCCAATGAGCAGTTCTTC.

This clonotype was seen more than once but under ten times. The rearrangement joins TRBV5-1 to TRBJ2-2, with 9 positions matching TRBD1. Looked up from germline, CDR1 is SGHRS and CDR2 is YFSETQ. The CDR3 extends over 17 amino acids. V shed 4 bases, J shed 4 bases, and the junction held 11 bases outside the gene matches. The CDR3, as DNA: TGCGCCAGCAGCCGGCGAACGGGACAGGGTGGCACCGGGGAGCTGTTTTTT. Protein: CASSRRTGQGGTGELFF. The full variable domain, with the rest looked up from reference TRBV5-1 and TRBJ2-2, is KAGVTQTPRYLIKTRGQQVTLSCSPISGHRSVSWYQQTPGQGLQFLFEYFSETQRNKGNFPGRFSGRQFSNSRSEMNVSTLELGDSALYLCASSRRTGQGGTGELFFGEGSRLTVL.

This clonotype was seen only a few times. V usage is TRBV20-1 and J usage is TRBJ2-7, with 9 bases lining up with TRBD1. The CDR3 spans 14 residues. V was clipped by 5 bases and J by 0 bases; unmatched bases: 5. Looked up from germline, CDR1 is DFQATT and CDR2 is SNEGSKA (reference sequence). For the CDR3, the DNA is TGCAGTGCTGGAGGACAGGGGAGCTCCTACGAGCAGTACTTC. This encodes CSAGGQGSSYEQYF.

The rearrangement uses TRBV15 and TRBJ2-5; D is unresolved. Deletions cut 1 base from V and 4 bases from J, with 10 bases between. The germline gives CDR1 LNHNV, CDR2 YYDKDF (reference sequence). This CDR3 region has 14 residues. The CDR3 sequence: CATSRAGVGETQYF. CDR3 sequence (DNA): TGTGCCACCAGCAGAGCTGGGGTGGGAGAGACCCAGTACTTC.

The table lists this clonotype with a few counts. CDR3 in amino acids: CASSLNLGRSRNTEAFF. In DNA form, the CDR3 reads TGTGCCAGCAGCTTGAATCTCGGCAGGTCCCGTAACACTGAAGCTTTCTTT. The chain joins TRBV5-6 to TRBJ1-1; no firm D call. Germline lookup yields CDR1 SGHDT and CDR2 YYEEEE. With 1 base removed from V and 2 bases from J, the gap between germline ends came to 18 bases. CDR3 length: 17 amino acids.

The chain couples TRBV12-3 or TRBV12-4 to TRBJ1-5; TRBD1 aligns across 7 bases. Trimming cost V 6 bases and J 5 bases; bases outside gene matches: 7. The CDR3 is 14 amino acids. The CDR3 DNA follows: TGTGCCAGCAGGCCCAGGGGGGCGGATCAGCCCCAGCATTTT. Translation gives CASRPRGADQPQHF.

This clonotype appeared many times. The chain joins TRBV20-1 to TRBJ2-3; D is ambiguous. This CDR3 contains 14 residues. Germline lookup yields CDR1 DFQATT and CDR2 SNEGSKA (reference sequence). V shed 5 bases and J shed 1 base, with 13 bases lying between them. The CDR3 spells CSAASEERTDTQYF. CDR3 DNA: TGCAGTGCTGCCAGCGAGGAGCGCACAGATACGCAGTATTTT.